This TCR beta chain is from a study of shared clonotypes between healthy human individuals. Study-level findings and limits: For naive CD4 cells, approximately 5% of clonotypes were shared across a handful of donors.

With 6 bases removed from V and 0 bases from J, the gap between germline ends came to 11 bases. This CDR3 spans 14 amino acids. The germline gives CDR1 MNHNS, CDR2 SASEGT. This table comes from immunoSEQ multiplex PCR, and its TCRdb copy is limited to in-frame clones, with some not included. The table has about 2.3 million clones, 85% to 95% seen once. The split of CD4+ cells yielded CD45RA+ naive and CD45RA-negative memory subsets. Notes on this clone: Its cognate antigen is unknown. Within the sample, other DNA sequences also encode this same CDR3.

The J gene is TRBJ1-1, the V gene TRBV6-1; weak D call: TRBD1 (5 bases). The clonotype originates from a man younger than 35 in good health. Some clones in this sample may be carry-over from other donors' samples. The specimen sequenced was naive CD4+ T cells from PBMCs. The subset: CD45RA+ positively selected. CDR3 coding DNA: TGTGCCAGCAGCGAGCCGGGGCTGAACACTGAAGCTTTCTTT. This gives the protein CASSEPGLNTEAFF.